One sample yielded the 22 T cell receptor beta chains listed below, sequenced in a study of blood T cell repertoires in COVID-19. Here immunoSEQ multiplex PCR was the method, and the copy in TCRdb shows in-frame clones only, minus some. This sample has roughly 360,000 clones, with under 85% found just once. The sequenced sample was PBMCs or T cells enriched from blood (not recorded which). These receptors all stem from a woman in her forties or fifties who had recovered from COVID-19.

V and J are TRBV2 and TRBJ2-1, with TRBD2 as a possible D gene (6 bases). The CDR3 loop spans 13 amino acids. V was trimmed by 6 bases and J by 8 bases, leaving 14 bases between them. The germline CDR1 and CDR2 sequences are SNHLY and FYNNEI. Written as DNA, the CDR3 is TGTGCCAGCAGGCTTGGGGGGTTTCATGAGCAGTTCTTC. This translates into CASRLGGFHEQFF.

The V gene is TRBV6-2 or TRBV6-3, the J gene TRBJ2-2; TRBD1 matches 11 bases. CDR1 is MNHEY and CDR2 is SVGEGT in the germline V gene. The CDR3 has 18 amino acids. The trim removed 6 bases at V and 3 bases at J, leaving 12 bases unmatched. CDR3 sequence reads: CASSHPDRGLWDTGELFF. DNA of the CDR3: TGTGCCAGCAGCCACCCGGACAGGGGGCTTTGGGACACCGGGGAGCTGTTTTTT.

This clone appeared once. The J gene is TRBJ2-7, the V gene TRBV7-8; 8 bases line up with TRBD1. This CDR3 contains 15 residues. V shed 5 bases, J shed 0 bases, and the junction held 6 bases outside the gene matches. CDR1 is SGHVS and CDR2 is FQNEAQ in the germline V gene. In DNA, the CDR3 is TGTGCCAGCAGCCTGAGGACAGGGCGCTCCTACGAGCAGTACTTC. This gives the protein CASSLRTGRSYEQYF.

CDR3 amino acids: CASKATENTEAFF. The CDR3 nucleotides are TGTGCCAGTAAGGCGACAGAGAACACTGAAGCTTTCTTT. This chain connects TRBV19 to TRBJ1-1, with D maybe TRBD1 (5 bases). CDR1 and CDR2 from the germline V gene are LNHDA and SQIVND (reference sequence). This CDR3 has 13 residues. V lost 7 bases and J lost 1, with 10 bases in between.

The chain employs TRBV9 and TRBJ1-1; TRBD1 aligns across 9 bases. The germline V gene encodes CDR1 SGDLS and CDR2 YYNGEE. V lost 5 bases and J lost 1; bases outside the gene matches: 6. The CDR3 has 15 residues. CDR3 protein: CASSAQGAPNTEAFF. CDR3 coding DNA: TGTGCCAGCAGTGCACAGGGGGCCCCGAACACTGAAGCTTTCTTT. Using reference TRBV9 and TRBJ1-1 for the parts outside the CDR3, the full variable domain is DSGVTQTPKHLITATGQRVTLRCSPRSGDLSVYWYQQSLDQGLQFLIQYYNGEERAKGNILERFSAQQFPDLHSELNLSSLELGDSALYFCASSAQGAPNTEAFFGQGTRLTVV.

The rearrangement links TRBV5-1 to TRBJ2-1, with D possibly TRBD1 on 5 matching bases. Germline V lookup: CDR1 SGHRS, CDR2 YFSETQ. Trimming pared 0 bases from V and 7 bases from J, leaving 17 bases between. CDR3 size: 16 residues. In nucleotides, the CDR3 is TGCGCCAGCAGCTTGGATCCAGGGCTAGGTTCGAATGAGCAGTTCTTC. This encodes CASSLDPGLGSNEQFF.

This chain uses TRBV30 with TRBJ2-3; D perhaps matches TRBD1 (6 bases). The CDR3 has 14 residues. Germline-derived CDR1 and CDR2 are GTSNPN and SVGIG (reference sequence). V was clipped by 0 bases and J by 2 bases, with 9 bases between them. The CDR3 is CAWSVLGATDTQYF. CDR3 in DNA: TGTGCCTGGAGTGTTTTGGGGGCCACAGATACGCAGTATTTT.

This chain links TRBV27 with TRBJ1-2; D is perhaps TRBD1 (5 bases). V lost 7 bases to trimming and J lost 2 bases, with 8 bases between them. CDR1 is MNHEY and CDR2 is SMNVEV in the germline V gene (reference sequence). CDR3 length: 12 residues. The CDR3 reads CASKKGNYGYTF. The CDR3 DNA follows: TGTGCCAGCAAGAAGGGGAACTATGGCTACACCTTC.

This clone occurred a few times. The V gene is TRBV4-2, the J gene TRBJ1-5, with a weak D call TRBD1 (5 bases). CDR3 length: 16 amino acids. Trimming removed 0 bases at V and 1 base at J, with 10 bases between. The germline gives CDR1 LGHNA, CDR2 YNFKEQ. CDR3 in amino acids: CASSQDAGRSNQPQHF. CDR3 DNA: TGTGCCAGCAGCCAAGATGCGGGACGGAGCAATCAGCCCCAGCATTTT.

The CDR3 DNA reads TGCGCCAGCAGCCCACCCCAGATCCTGATCTACGAGCAGTACTTC. Its protein product is CASSPPQILIYEQYF. The chain joins TRBV5-1 to TRBJ2-7; D not resolved. Trimming pared 4 bases from V and 3 bases from J, leaving 17 bases between. CDR1 and CDR2 (germline): SGHRS, YFSETQ. The CDR3 loop spans 15 amino acids.

The chain recombines TRBV29-1 with TRBJ1-1; 7 bases fit TRBD1. The trim removed 7 bases at V and 6 bases at J, leaving 11 bases unmatched. CDR3 size: 13 residues. CDR1 SQVTM and CDR2 ANQGSEA come from the germline V gene. In DNA form, the CDR3 reads TGCAGCGCCACCACGGACAGGTTCGCTGAAGCTTTCTTT. Its translation: CSATTDRFAEAFF.

The chain has TRBV6-5 and TRBJ2-2; maybe TRBD1 (6 bases). Germline V gene data show CDR1 as MNHEY and CDR2 as SVGAGI. Trimming took off 2 bases at V and 2 bases at J, with 12 bases between the two ends. CDR3 length: 16 residues. CDR3 bases: TGTGCCAGCAGTTACGGCCGGACAGTTAACACCGGGGAGCTGTTTTTT. Its translation: CASSYGRTVNTGELFF.

The chain uses TRBV4-1 and TRBJ2-3; 11 nucleotides agree with TRBD2. This CDR3 contains 15 residues. From germline, CDR1 is MGHRA and CDR2 YSYEKL. J was trimmed by 4 bases and V by 0 bases; bases with no gene match: 0. The CDR3, as DNA: TGCGCCAGCAGCCAAGAACTAGCGGGGGCAGATACGCAGTATTTT. As protein: CASSQELAGADTQYF.

The CDR3 spells CASTRLGQGGYGYTF. CDR3 nucleotide sequence: TGTGCCAGCACCCGCCTAGGACAGGGGGGCTATGGCTACACCTTC. The rearrangement joins TRBV6-5 to TRBJ1-2, with 10 bases identical to TRBD1. Trimming removed 7 bases from V and 4 bases from J; junction bases left unmatched: 9. This CDR3 has 15 residues. Germline V gives CDR1 MNHEY, CDR2 SVGAGI.

The rearrangement links TRBV5-1 to TRBJ1-1; the match to TRBD1 covers 7 bases. This CDR3 comprises 14 residues. The germline V gene has CDR1 SGHRS and CDR2 YFSETQ. V shed 7 bases and J 4 bases; nucleotides not matched to a gene: 10. The CDR3, as DNA: TGCGCCAGCCGGATAGGGGACAGATCCACTGAAGCTTTCTTT. This encodes CASRIGDRSTEAFF.

This clone showed up just once. The V and J genes are TRBV3-1 (or the pseudogene TRBV3-2) and TRBJ1-5; D not certain. Germline-derived CDR1 and CDR2 are LGHDT and YNNKEL (reference sequence). The CDR3 has 8 residues. V was clipped by 4 bases and J by 14 bases, with 3 bases between them. CDR3 amino acids: CASSPKHF. As DNA, the CDR3 is TGTGCCAGCAGCCCCAAGCATTTT.

This clone was seen a handful of times. The chain uses TRBV30 and TRBJ1-2; D gene ambiguous. The CDR3 consists of 14 residues. Germline V gene lookup returns CDR1 GTSNPN and CDR2 SVGIG (reference sequence). Deletions cut 0 bases from V and 1 base from J, with 9 bases between. This chain's CDR3 is CAWSVRADNYGYTF. The CDR3 DNA follows: TGTGCCTGGAGTGTACGAGCGGATAACTATGGCTACACCTTC.

The chain links TRBV3-1 (or the pseudogene TRBV3-2) to TRBJ1-1; a possible D gene is TRBD1 (6 bases). Germline V CDR1 and CDR2: LGHDT, YNNKEL (reference sequence). The CDR3 has 12 amino acids. Trimming stripped 3 bases from V and 7 bases from J, with 9 bases between. The CDR3 sequence: CASSQYRDEAFF. Here the CDR3 DNA reads TGTGCCAGCAGCCAGTACAGGGATGAAGCTTTCTTT.

The chain joins TRBV6-2 or TRBV6-3 to TRBJ2-5, with D possibly being TRBD2 (6 bases). Per germline, CDR1 MNHEY and CDR2 SVGEGT. Between the trimmed V and J ends, which lost 4 bases and 5 bases, there was a span of 17 bases. This CDR3 comprises 15 residues. The CDR3 DNA is TGTGCCAGCAGTTCTACCAGCGGAGGGCAGGAGACCCAGTACTTC. It codes for CASSSTSGGQETQYF.

This clone has just a few counts. The gene calls are TRBV2 and TRBJ1-5; TRBD1 agrees at 7 bases. Germline V gives CDR1 SNHLY, CDR2 FYNNEI. The CDR3 has 15 residues. The junction had 7 bases not matched to a gene; V was cut back by 6 bases and J by 2 bases. The CDR3 protein is CASRGTDGGNQPQHF. As DNA, the CDR3 is TGTGCCAGCAGGGGGACAGACGGGGGCAATCAGCCCCAGCATTTT. Looking up the rest from reference TRBV2 and TRBJ1-5 gives the full variable domain: EPEVTQTPSHQVTQMGQEVILRCVPISNHLYFYWYRQILGQKVEFLVSFYNNEISEKSEIFDDQFSVERPDGSNFTLKIRSTKLEDSAMYFCASRGTDGGNQPQHFGDGTRLSIL.

This chain's CDR3 is CASSEGDRGNSPLHF. CDR3 DNA sequence: TGTGCCAGCAGTGAAGGGGACAGGGGAAATTCACCCCTCCACTTT. V and J are TRBV2 and TRBJ1-6; 10 bases map to TRBD1. V shed 1 base and J 7 bases; nucleotides not matched to a gene: 1. There are 15 residues in the CDR3. Germline loops: CDR1 SNHLY, CDR2 FYNNEI.

V usage is TRBV30 and J usage is TRBJ1-3; 9 bases line up with TRBD1. The trim removed 3 bases at V and 2 bases at J, leaving 5 bases unmatched. This CDR3 has 15 amino acids. The V gene's germline CDR1 is GTSNPN and CDR2 SVGIG (reference sequence). The CDR3 loop is CAWSGGDRAGNTIYF. The CDR3 DNA reads TGTGCCTGGAGCGGCGGGGACAGGGCTGGAAACACCATATATTTT.